Listed below are T cell receptor beta chains from one sample, sequenced in a study of blood T cell repertoires in COVID-19. This table comes from immunoSEQ multiplex PCR, and its TCRdb copy is limited to in-frame clones, with some not included. The repertoire includes about 190,000 clones, around nine tenths of them detected once, and under 15% sits in the top ten. What was sequenced was peripheral blood. Receptors originate from a woman in her seventies with COVID-19, enrolled during active disease. CDR3s include the opening cysteine and the closing phenylalanine or tryptophan.

TRBV11-2 | CASSRGQGARAFF
TRBV5-1 | CASSLGAGLSSGNTIYF
TRBV7-3 | CASSLVYKDGDQFF
TRBV3-1/TRBV3-2 | CASSRDRGLGYTF
TRBV6-5 | CASSSGGFYTEAFF
TRBV28 | CASSSPGDRAVQYF
TRBV7-8 | CASSLTGVYQPQHF
TRBV19 | CASSMPVDRGRHKNTEAFF
TRBV5-4 | CASSLSAEDSGNTIYF
TRBV28 | CASSTTGHSTDTQYF
TRBV7-2 | CASSALADDQETQYF
TRBV20-1 | CSASWLAGGFVETQYF
TRBV20-1 | CSASPASGSKTDTQYF
TRBV2 | CASSGPSGDSYNEQFF
TRBV11-3 | CASSSDSYTDTQYF
TRBV6-1 | CASSEQAGGNYEQYF
TRBV5-1 | CASSLVAQASYNEQFF
TRBV18 | CASSSQQGAGETQYF
TRBV28 | CASSFSIDLSNEQFF
TRBV3-1/TRBV3-2 | CASSQGARAVYGYTF
TRBV7-2 | CASSLGLVYNSPLHF
TRBV19 | CASRPRPTPYGYTF
TRBV18 | CASSRQAPPTNEKLFF
TRBV24-1 | CATSDCPVDNTEAFF
TRBV30 | CAWSVSGLPTDTQYF
TRBV29-1 | CSVERGQGAHDYGYTF
TRBV3-1/TRBV3-2 | CASSQGVRGAFF
TRBV11-3 | CASSLDSGNNQPQHF
TRBV9 | CASSVGQTQYF
TRBV5-5 | CASSLTATGLTEAFF
TRBV6-4 | CASSEGAGANVLTF
TRBV19 | CASSTLSPRAKNIQYF
TRBV6-6 | CASRQGLKRANEQFF
TRBV6-5 | CASRTGGTHEQYF
TRBV7-8 | CASSLSNGGSNSPLHF